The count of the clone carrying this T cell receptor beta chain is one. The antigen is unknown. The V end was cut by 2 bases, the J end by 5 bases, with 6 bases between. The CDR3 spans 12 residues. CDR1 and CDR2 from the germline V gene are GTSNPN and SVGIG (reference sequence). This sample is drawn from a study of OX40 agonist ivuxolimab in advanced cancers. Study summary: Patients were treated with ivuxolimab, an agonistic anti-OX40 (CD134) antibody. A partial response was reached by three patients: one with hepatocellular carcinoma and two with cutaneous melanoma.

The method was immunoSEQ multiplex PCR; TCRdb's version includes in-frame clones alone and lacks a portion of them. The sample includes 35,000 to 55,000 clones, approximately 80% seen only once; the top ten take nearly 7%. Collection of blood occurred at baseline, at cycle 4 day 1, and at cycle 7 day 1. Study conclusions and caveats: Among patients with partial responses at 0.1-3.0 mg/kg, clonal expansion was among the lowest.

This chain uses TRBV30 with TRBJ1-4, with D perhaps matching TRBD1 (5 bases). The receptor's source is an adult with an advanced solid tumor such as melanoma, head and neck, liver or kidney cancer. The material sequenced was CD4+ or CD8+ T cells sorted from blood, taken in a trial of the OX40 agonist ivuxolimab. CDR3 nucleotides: TGTGCCTGGAGTCACAGGAATGAAAAACTGTTTTTT. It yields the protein CAWSHRNEKLFF.